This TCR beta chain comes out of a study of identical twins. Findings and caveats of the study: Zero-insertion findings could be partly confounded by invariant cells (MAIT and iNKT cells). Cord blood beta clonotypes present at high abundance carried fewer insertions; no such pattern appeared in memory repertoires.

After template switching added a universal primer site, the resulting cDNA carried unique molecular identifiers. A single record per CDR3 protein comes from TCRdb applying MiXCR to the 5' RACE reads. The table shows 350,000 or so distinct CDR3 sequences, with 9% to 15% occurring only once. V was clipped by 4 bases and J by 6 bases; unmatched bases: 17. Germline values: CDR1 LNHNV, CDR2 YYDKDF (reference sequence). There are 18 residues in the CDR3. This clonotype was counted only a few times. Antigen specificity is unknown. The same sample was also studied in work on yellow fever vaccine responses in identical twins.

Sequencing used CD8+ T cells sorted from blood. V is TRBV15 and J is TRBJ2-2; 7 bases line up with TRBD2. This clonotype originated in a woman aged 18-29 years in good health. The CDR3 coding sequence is TGTGCCACCAGCACCCCTAATTGGGGGAGGGCTGGTTCCGGGGAGCTGTTTTTT. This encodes CATSTPNWGRAGSGELFF.